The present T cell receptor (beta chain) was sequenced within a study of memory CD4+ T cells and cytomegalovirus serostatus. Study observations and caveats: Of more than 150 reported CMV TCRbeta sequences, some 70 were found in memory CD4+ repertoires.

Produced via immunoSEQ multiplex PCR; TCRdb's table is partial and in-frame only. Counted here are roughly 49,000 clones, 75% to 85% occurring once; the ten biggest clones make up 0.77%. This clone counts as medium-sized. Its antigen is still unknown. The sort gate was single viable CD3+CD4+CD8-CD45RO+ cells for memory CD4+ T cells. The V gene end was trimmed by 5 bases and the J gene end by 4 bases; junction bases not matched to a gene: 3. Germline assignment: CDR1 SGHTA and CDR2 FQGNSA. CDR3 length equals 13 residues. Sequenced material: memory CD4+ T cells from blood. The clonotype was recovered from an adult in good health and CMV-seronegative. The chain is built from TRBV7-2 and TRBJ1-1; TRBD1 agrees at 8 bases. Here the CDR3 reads CASSRTGGTEAFF. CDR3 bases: TGTGCCAGCAGCCGCACAGGGGGCACTGAAGCTTTCTTT.